The 5 T cell receptor beta chains listed next were all sequenced from one sample in a study of graft-versus-host responses after intestinal transplantation. Measured with immunoSEQ multiplex PCR; TCRdb has only the in-frame clones, and not every one. The sample consists of 55,000 to 70,000 clones, more than 75% of them appearing once. Sequences were derived from PBMCs, sampled about 120 days after intestinal transplantation. The receptors were gathered from a human patient who received an intestinal transplant, so some T cells may come from the graft donor.

V usage is TRBV5-6 and J usage is TRBJ1-4, with 7 bases identical to TRBD1. The V and J ends lost 3 bases and 4 bases, in that order; junction bases with no gene match: 3. CDR3 length: 14 residues. Germline loops: CDR1 SGHDT, CDR2 YYEEEE. CDR3 nucleotide sequence: TGTGCCAGCAGCTCGGGACAGATTAATGAAAAACTGTTTTTT. Translated: CASSSGQINEKLFF.

This clone appeared a single time. The genes are TRBV5-6 and TRBJ2-1, with 10 bases fitting TRBD2. J was trimmed by 7 bases and V by 0 bases; bases with no gene match: 4. CDR3 length: 15 residues. Germline V gene data show CDR1 as SGHDT and CDR2 as YYEEEE. CDR3 DNA sequence: TGTGCCAGCAGCTTGGTGCCTAGCGGGAGAAATGAGCAGTTCTTC. As protein: CASSLVPSGRNEQFF.

V gene TRBV7-6 combines with J gene TRBJ2-3, with 7 nucleotides matching TRBD2. CDR1 SGHVS and CDR2 FNYEAQ come from the germline V gene. There are 16 residues in the CDR3. The ends lost 3 bases at V and 0 bases at J; junction bases unmatched: 6. The CDR3 region has the DNA TGTGCCAGCAGCTTCTTCACTAGCGCAAGCACAGATACGCAGTATTTT. Translated, it gives CASSFFTSASTDTQYF. Complete variable domain (other parts from reference TRBV7-6 and TRBJ2-3): GAGVSQSPRYKVTKRGQDVALRCDPISGHVSLYWYRQALGQGPEFLTYFNYEAQQDKSGLPNDRFSAERPEGSISTLTIQRTEQRDSAMYRCASSFFTSASTDTQYFGPGTRLTVL.

V gene TRBV7-6 combines with J gene TRBJ2-2; D is uncertain. The germline V and J ends were trimmed by 1 base and 2 bases, with 5 bases remaining between them. The germline V gene has CDR1 SGHVS and CDR2 FNYEAQ. The CDR3 has 14 amino acids. CDR3 sequence reads: CASSLGANTGELFF. The CDR3 DNA is TGTGCCAGCAGCTTAGGGGCCAACACCGGGGAGCTGTTTTTT.

The chain is built from TRBV27 and TRBJ2-7, with D perhaps matching TRBD1 or TRBD2 (6 bases each). The CDR3 consists of 13 residues. V dropped 6 bases and J dropped 0 bases, with 9 bases sitting between them. The germline V gene encodes CDR1 MNHEY and CDR2 SMNVEV (reference sequence). The CDR3 DNA sequence: TGTGCCAGCAGCTGGGGGGCCTCCTACGAGCAGTACTTC. It encodes CASSWGASYEQYF.